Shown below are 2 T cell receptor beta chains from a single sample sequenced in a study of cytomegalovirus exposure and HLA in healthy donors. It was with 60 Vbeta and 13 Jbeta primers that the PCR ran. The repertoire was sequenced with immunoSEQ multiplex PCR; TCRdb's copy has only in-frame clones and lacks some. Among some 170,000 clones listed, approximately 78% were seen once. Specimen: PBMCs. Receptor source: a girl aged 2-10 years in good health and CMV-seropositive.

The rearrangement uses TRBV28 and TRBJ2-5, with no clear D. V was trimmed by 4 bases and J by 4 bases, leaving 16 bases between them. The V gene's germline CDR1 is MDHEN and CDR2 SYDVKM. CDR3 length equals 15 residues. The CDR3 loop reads CASSSSQPIGETQYF. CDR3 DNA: TGTGCCAGCAGTTCTTCACAGCCAATAGGAGAGACCCAGTACTTC. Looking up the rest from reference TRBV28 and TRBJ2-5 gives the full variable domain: DVKVTQSSRYLVKRTGEKVFLECVQDMDHENMFWYRQDPGLGLRLIYFSYDVKMKEKGDIPEGYSVSREKKERFSLILESASTNQTSMYLCASSSSQPIGETQYFGPGTRLLVL.

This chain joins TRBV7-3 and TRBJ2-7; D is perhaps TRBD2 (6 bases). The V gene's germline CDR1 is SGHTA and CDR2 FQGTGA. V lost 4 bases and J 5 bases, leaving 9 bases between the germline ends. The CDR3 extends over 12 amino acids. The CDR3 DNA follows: TGTGCCAGCAGCTCGACGGGGGACGAGCAGTACTTC. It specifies CASSSTGDEQYF.